The following is a T cell receptor beta chain sequence with its context. The source of the sample is a study of blood T cell repertoires in COVID-19. Study-wide background: The origin of the acute and convalescent COVID-19 samples was the United States, Italy and Spain. Sample material is recorded as cDNA or gDNA derived from T cells, B-cell-depleted T cells, or PBMCs.

Between the trimmed V and J ends, which lost 8 bases and 5 bases, there was a span of 13 bases. Germline V lookup: CDR1 ENHRY, CDR2 SYGVKD. The CDR3 has 13 amino acids. The authors' processing: Estimation of nucleated cell counts relied on the amplification of reference gene primers. The assay was immunoSEQ multiplex PCR, and TCRdb's table has in-frame clones only and misses some. The D gene and trimming were derived from the DNA, and the V and J assignments and clone size from that table. The repertoire holds fewer than 120,000 clones, roughly nine tenths seen once, with approximately 5% in the top ten.

The sample consisted of peripheral blood. The clonotype was recovered from a human donor in a cohort sampled during active COVID-19. This chain uses TRBV10-3 with TRBJ2-4, with a weak D call TRBD2 (7 bases). CDR3 residues: CAIGRGGENIQYF. The DNA of the CDR3 is TGTGCCATCGGCAGGGGAGGGGAAAACATTCAGTACTTC.